This entry features one T cell receptor (beta chain) sequence. The antigen is unknown. This clone may be a read error of a much larger clone one base away. This CDR3 region has 14 residues. CDR1 is LGHDT and CDR2 is YNNKEL in the germline V gene (reference sequence). In making diagnoses, clinical symptoms, serum thyroxine and TRAb, thyroid ultrasound and orbital computed tomography were all used. Amplification targeted TCR beta CDR3 regions from RNA transcripts. TCR CDR3 regions were first amplified by RT-PCR with HTBI primers. TCRdb analysed the multiplex PCR reads with MiXCR anew, one entry per CDR3 protein. The data contain some 740,000 distinct CDR3 sequences, around 15% of them singletons. This specimen belongs to a study of T cells in Graves' hyperthyroidism and ophthalmopathy. General study results and limits: Classification by a 13 V-J model distinguished ophthalmopathy from stable hyperthyroidism.

The chain has TRBV3-1 and TRBJ2-7; tentative D call: TRBD2 (5 bases). The tail of the sequence fits TRBJ2-1 better, so the J call may be wrong. Sequenced sample: blood. The sequence came from a woman between 18 and 29 years old with Graves' hyperthyroidism. The CDR3 sequence is CASSLGADSYEQFF. CDR3 nucleotides: TGTGCCAGCAGCCTGGGAGCGGACTCCTACGAGCAGTTCTTC.